This T cell receptor beta chain was sequenced in a study of PD-L1 blockade in urothelial cancer. Only in-frame clones appear in the TCRdb table, and some are missing; sequencing was by immunoSEQ multiplex PCR. Of 45,000 to 70,000 clones listed, about 85% were seen once; the top ten hold roughly 14%. Germline-derived CDR1 and CDR2 are LNHDA and SQIVND (reference sequence). This CDR3 is 15 amino acids long. V was pared by 3 bases and J by 5 bases, with 5 bases of the junction left unmatched. The sample's time point: pretreatment peripheral blood. V is TRBV19 and J is TRBJ2-7; TRBD2 agrees at 12 bases. The sequences come from PBMCs, collected around atezolizumab (anti-PD-L1) treatment. This receptor was taken from a man between 65 and 85 years old with urothelial cancer. The CDR3 sequence is CASSIRTSGKDEQYF. DNA for the CDR3: TGTGCCAGTAGTATTAGGACTAGCGGGAAGGACGAGCAGTACTTC.